A selection of T cell receptor delta chains follows, all from one sample in a study of gamma-delta chains in newborns, infants, children. TCRdb applied CATT to the reads for clone calling. The sample carries approximately 12,000 delta-chain clones, around 8.8% recorded once. Sample: blood. These receptors all come from a child who was a newborn, infant or young child, either healthy, febrile or measles-vaccinated (not recorded which). Both conserved end residues are part of each CDR3. The D gene is left open where the match is weak. Expanded clones get a size class; other rows say once, few or many, or leave the size out.

j_gene: TRDJ3
abundance: NA
v_gene: TRDV2
d_gene: NA
CDR3nt: TGTGCCTGTGACACCCTGTCAGCGGCCCAAAGTCCTCGGGACACCCGACAGATGTTTTTC
CDR3aa: CACDTLSAAQSPRDTRQMFF

j_gene: TRDJ1
abundance: NA
v_gene: TRDV2
d_gene: NA
CDR3nt: TGTGCCTGTGACACCGGGACCCCGGCCGATAAACTCATCTTT
CDR3aa: CACDTGTPADKLIF

j_gene: TRDJ1
abundance: few
v_gene: TRDV2
d_gene: TRDD3
CDR3nt: TGTGCCTGTGACACCGTTTCTGTGGGGGATACGTCCACCGATAAACTCATCTTT
CDR3aa: CACDTVSVGDTSTDKLIF

j_gene: TRDJ1
abundance: few
v_gene: TRDV2
d_gene: NA
CDR3nt: TGTGCCTGTGACACCGTAGGATACTCCGCACACACCGATAAACTCATCTTT
CDR3aa: CACDTVGYSAHTDKLIF

j_gene: TRDJ3
abundance: NA
v_gene: TRDV2
d_gene: TRDD3
CDR3nt: TGTGCCTGTGACCGACTGGGGGATGGTAGCTGGGACACCCGACAGATGTTTTTC
CDR3aa: CACDRLGDGSWDTRQMFF

j_gene: TRDJ1
abundance: few
v_gene: TRDV2
d_gene: TRDD3
CDR3nt: TGTGCCTGTGACACCGTTTCGTCGGTTACCTCTGGGGGATACGCGTACACCGATAAACTCATCTTT
CDR3aa: CACDTVSSVTSGGYAYTDKLIF

j_gene: TRDJ1
abundance: few
v_gene: TRDV2
d_gene: TRDD3
CDR3nt: TGTGCCTGTGACGCCGTACTGGGGGATACCCGGCCCGATAAACTCATCTTT
CDR3aa: CACDAVLGDTRPDKLIF

j_gene: TRDJ3
abundance: medium-sized
v_gene: TRDV2
d_gene: TRDD3
CDR3nt: TGTGCCTGTGACACCGTACTGGGGGACAGCTCCTGGGACACCCGACAGATGTTTTTC
CDR3aa: CACDTVLGDSSWDTRQMFF

j_gene: TRDJ1
abundance: few
v_gene: TRDV2
d_gene: NA
CDR3nt: TGTGCCTGTGACACCGTGCGGGGGGCGCCCAGGGGCGATAAACTCATCTTT
CDR3aa: CACDTVRGAPRGDKLIF

j_gene: TRDJ1
abundance: few
v_gene: TRDV1
d_gene: NA
CDR3nt: TGTGCTCTTGGGACACCTTCCTACGGACTGGGGGAGAGAGCAAACACCGATAAACTCATCTTT
CDR3aa: CALGTPSYGLGERANTDKLIF

j_gene: TRDJ1
abundance: few
v_gene: TRDV2
d_gene: TRDD3
CDR3nt: TGTGCCTGTGACACGCTGGGGGTCGACACCGATAAACTCATCTTT
CDR3aa: CACDTLGVDTDKLIF

j_gene: TRDJ1
abundance: few
v_gene: TRDV2
d_gene: NA
CDR3nt: TGTGCCTGTGACCCATGGGGGGGAACCGATAAACTCATCTTT
CDR3aa: CACDPWGGTDKLIF

j_gene: TRDJ1
abundance: few
v_gene: TRDV2
d_gene: TRDD3
CDR3nt: TGTGCCTGTGACGGCGTACTGGGGGATACTTTGAAACTCATCTTT
CDR3aa: CACDGVLGDTLKLIF

j_gene: TRDJ1
abundance: NA
v_gene: TRDV2
d_gene: TRDD3
CDR3nt: TGTGCCTGTGACACCTTACTGGGGGATACGAGCACCGATAAACTCATCTTT
CDR3aa: CACDTLLGDTSTDKLIF